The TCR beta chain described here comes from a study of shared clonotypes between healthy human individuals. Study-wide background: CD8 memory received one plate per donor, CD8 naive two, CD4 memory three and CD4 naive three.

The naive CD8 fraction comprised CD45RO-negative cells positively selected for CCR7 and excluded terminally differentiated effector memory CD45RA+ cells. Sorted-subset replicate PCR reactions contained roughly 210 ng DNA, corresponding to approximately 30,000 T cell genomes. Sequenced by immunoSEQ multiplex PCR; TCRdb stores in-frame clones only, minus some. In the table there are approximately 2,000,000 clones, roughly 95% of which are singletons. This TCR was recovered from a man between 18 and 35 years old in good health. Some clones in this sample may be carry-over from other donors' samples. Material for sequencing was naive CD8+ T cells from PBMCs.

Here the CDR3 reads CASSQDRAATTYYEQYF. CDR3 DNA sequence: TGTGCCAGCAGCCAAGATAGGGCTGCGACGACATACTACGAGCAGTACTTC. V usage is TRBV4-2 and J usage is TRBJ2-7; D ambiguous. The CDR3 is made up of 17 amino acids. Per the germline V gene, CDR1 is LGHNA and CDR2 is YNFKEQ. Between the trimmed V and J ends, which lost 0 bases and 3 bases, there was a span of 18 bases.